The 2 T cell receptor beta chains below come from one sample, sequenced in a study of blood T cell repertoires in COVID-19. Clones were sequenced by immunoSEQ multiplex PCR, and TCRdb holds only the in-frame ones, with some missing. Counted here are about 170,000 clones, 80% to 95% occurring once; the ten biggest clones make up about 4.6%. Sequencing used peripheral blood. These receptors came from a man between 25 and 39 years old with COVID-19, enrolled during active disease.

The genes are TRBV24-1 and TRBJ1-5; D not certain. V was shortened by 8 bases and J by 0 bases, with 7 bases between the two germline ends. CDR1 KGHDR and CDR2 SFDVKD come from the germline V gene. The CDR3 loop spans 13 amino acids. CDR3 coding DNA: TGTGCCACCACCCGGGGTAGCAATCAGCCCCAGCATTTT. Encoded protein: CATTRGSNQPQHF.

The rearrangement links TRBV6-1 to TRBJ1-1; 8 positions match TRBD1. Germline V gene lookup returns CDR1 MNHNS and CDR2 SASEGT. The CDR3 contains 13 residues. Unmatched junction bases numbered 4, after V lost 3 bases and J lost 7 bases. The CDR3 here is CASSDRGLGEAFF. In DNA form, the CDR3 reads TGTGCCAGCAGTGACAGGGGGCTTGGTGAAGCTTTCTTT.